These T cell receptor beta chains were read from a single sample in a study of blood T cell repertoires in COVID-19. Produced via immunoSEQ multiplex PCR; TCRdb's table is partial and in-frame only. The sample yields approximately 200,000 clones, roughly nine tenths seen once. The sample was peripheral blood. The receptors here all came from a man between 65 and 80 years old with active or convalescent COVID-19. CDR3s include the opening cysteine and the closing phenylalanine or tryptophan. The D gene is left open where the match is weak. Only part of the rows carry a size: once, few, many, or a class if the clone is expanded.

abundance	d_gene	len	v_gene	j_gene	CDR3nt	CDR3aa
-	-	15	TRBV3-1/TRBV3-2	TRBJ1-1	TGTGCCAGCAGCCAAGACGGCAGGGGGAACACTGAAGCTTTCTTT	CASSQDGRGNTEAFF
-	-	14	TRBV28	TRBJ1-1	TGTGCCAGCAGGGCCCAGGGGTTGAGCACTGAAGCTTTCTTT	CASRAQGLSTEAFF
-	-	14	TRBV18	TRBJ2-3	TGTGCCAGCTCACCACCGCGGGGAACAGATACGCAGTATTTT	CASSPPRGTDTQYF
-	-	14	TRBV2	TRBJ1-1	TGTGCCAGCAGTGAAACCGTAGTTAACACTGAAGCTTTCTTT	CASSETVVNTEAFF
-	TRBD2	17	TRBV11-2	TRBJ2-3	TGTGCCAGCAGCTTAGGAGGACTAGCGGGAGGGCAGGATACGCAGTATTTT	CASSLGGLAGGQDTQYF
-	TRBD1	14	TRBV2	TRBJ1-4	TGTGCCAGCAGGGGCGACAGGGGGCATGAAAAACTGTTTTTT	CASRGDRGHEKLFF
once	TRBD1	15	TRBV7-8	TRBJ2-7	TGTGCCAGCAGCTTAGTAGAGGGGGCAGCGTACGAGCAGTACTTC	CASSLVEGAAYEQYF
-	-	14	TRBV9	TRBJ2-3	TGTGCCAGCAGTCCAACCGTACCGGGACACGCACAGTATTTT	CASSPTVPGHAQYF
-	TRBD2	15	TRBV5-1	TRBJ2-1	TGCGCCAGCAGCCCCGGACTAGCGGGGGGCAATGAGCAGTTCTTC	CASSPGLAGGNEQFF
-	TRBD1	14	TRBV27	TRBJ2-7	TGTGCCAGCACCTCCTGGTGGGACAGGGACGAGCAGTACTTC	CASTSWWDRDEQYF
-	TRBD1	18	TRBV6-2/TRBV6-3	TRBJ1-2	TGTGCCAGCAGTTATCCGATAGCCTCCGACAGGGTTGGATATGGCTACACCTTC	CASSYPIASDRVGYGYTF
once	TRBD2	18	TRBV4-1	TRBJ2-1	TGCGCCAGCAGCCAAGGACTAGCGGGGTCCAGCTCCTACAATGAGCAGTTCTTC	CASSQGLAGSSSYNEQFF
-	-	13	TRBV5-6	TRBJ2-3	TGTGCCAGCTATAGGAGGGCAGCAGATACGCAGTATTTT	CASYRRAADTQYF
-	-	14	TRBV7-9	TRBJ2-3	TGTGCCGCGTCCCTAACAGGGTCGGAATATACGCAGTATTTT	CAASLTGSEYTQYF
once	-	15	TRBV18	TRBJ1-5	TGTGCCAGCTCATGGGGCACAGGGCGAAATCAGCCCCAGCATTTT	CASSWGTGRNQPQHF
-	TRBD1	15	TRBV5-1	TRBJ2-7	TGCGCCAGCAGCCTAAACAGGGGGCGGCTCTACGAGCAGTACTTC	CASSLNRGRLYEQYF
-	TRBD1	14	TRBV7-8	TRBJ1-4	TGTGCCAGCAGTTGGGGACAGGGGTATGAAAAACTGTTTTTT	CASSWGQGYEKLFF
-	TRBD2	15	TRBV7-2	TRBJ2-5	TGTGCCAGCAGCGAAGCTAGCGGGCCTTGGGAGACCCAGTACTTC	CASSEASGPWETQYF
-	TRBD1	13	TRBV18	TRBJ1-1	TGTGCCAGCTCACAAGACAGGGATGCTGAAGCTTTCTTT	CASSQDRDAEAFF
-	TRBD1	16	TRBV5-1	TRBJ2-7	TGCGCCAGCAGTCAAATGGGACAGGGAGCGGTCTACGAGCAGTACTTC	CASSQMGQGAVYEQYF
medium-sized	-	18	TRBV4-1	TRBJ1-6	TGCGCCAGCAGCCAAGAGGCGGGATTGAGCTCCTATAATTCACCCCTCCACTTT	CASSQEAGLSSYNSPLHF
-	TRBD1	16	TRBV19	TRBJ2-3	TGTGCCAGTAGTAAAACCGGGACAGTTAGCACAGATACGCAGTATTTT	CASSKTGTVSTDTQYF
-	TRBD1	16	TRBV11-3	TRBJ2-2	TGTGCCAGCAGCTTAGGCGTCCAGGGGGCCACCGGGGAGCTGTTTTTT	CASSLGVQGATGELFF
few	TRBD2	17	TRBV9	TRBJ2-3	TGTGCCAGCAGCGTAGAAGCGGGGATGGAAGTCCCAGATACGCAGTATTTT	CASSVEAGMEVPDTQYF
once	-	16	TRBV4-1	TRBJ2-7	TGCGCCAGCAGCCAAACCCCGACAGGATTTGTAATCGAGCAGTACTTC	CASSQTPTGFVIEQYF
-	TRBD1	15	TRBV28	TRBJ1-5	TGTGCCAGCAGCCTAACAGGGGTGGTCAATCAGCCCCAGCATTTT	CASSLTGVVNQPQHF
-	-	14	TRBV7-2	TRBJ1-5	TGTGCCAGCAGCTTAGGGGGGGTAGGTCAGCCCCAGCATTTT	CASSLGGVGQPQHF
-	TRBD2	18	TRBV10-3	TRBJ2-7	TGTGCCATCAGTGAACGACTGGGGACTAGCGGAAATCCCCTTGGGCAGTACTTC	CAISERLGTSGNPLGQYF
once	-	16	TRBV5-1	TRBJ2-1	TGCGCCAGCAGCTTGGGTTTTAGCAGCTCCTACAATGAGCAGTTCTTC	CASSLGFSSSYNEQFF
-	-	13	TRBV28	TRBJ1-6	TGTGCCAGCAGTTTACCATTTAATTCACCCCTCCACTTT	CASSLPFNSPLHF
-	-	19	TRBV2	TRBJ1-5	TGTGCCAGCAGTGTTGAGGGAGCGACAGGTTCCTATAGCAATCAGCCCCAGCATTTT	CASSVEGATGSYSNQPQHF
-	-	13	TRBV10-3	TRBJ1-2	TGTGCCATCAGTGATTTGAGTATCGGTGGCTACACCTTC	CAISDLSIGGYTF
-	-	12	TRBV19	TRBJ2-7	TGTGCCAGTAGTGCGCATGGGGGGGAGCAGTACTTC	CASSAHGGEQYF
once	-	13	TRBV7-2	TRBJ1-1	TGTGCCAGCAGCAGCAGGGAGAACACTGAAGCTTTCTTT	CASSSRENTEAFF
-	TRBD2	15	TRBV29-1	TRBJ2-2	TGCAGCGCCAGGACTAGCGGAGACAACACCGGGGAGCTGTTTTTT	CSARTSGDNTGELFF
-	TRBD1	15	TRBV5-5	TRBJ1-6	TGTGCCAGCAGCTGGGGACAGGGTGCCAATTCACCCCTCCACTTT	CASSWGQGANSPLHF
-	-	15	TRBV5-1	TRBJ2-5	TGCGCCAGCAGCCCAACCGGGGTTGGGGTGGAGACCCAGTACTTC	CASSPTGVGVETQYF
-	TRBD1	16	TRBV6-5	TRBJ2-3	TGTGCCAGCAGTTTGCTGGGACAGACAGACACAGATACGCAGTATTTT	CASSLLGQTDTDTQYF
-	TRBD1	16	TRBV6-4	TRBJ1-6	TGTGCCAGCAGGTCCAGGGGGCGGTCCTATAATTCACCCCTCCACTTT	CASRSRGRSYNSPLHF
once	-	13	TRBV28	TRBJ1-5	TGTGCCAGCAGTTTTCTTTCCGATCAGCCCCAGCATTTT	CASSFLSDQPQHF
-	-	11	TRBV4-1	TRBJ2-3	TGCGCCAGCAGCCAACAAGATACGCAGTATTTT	CASSQQDTQYF
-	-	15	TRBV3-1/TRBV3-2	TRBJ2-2	TGTGCCAGCAGCCAATCCCCGGGGGGCCCCGGGGAGCTGTTTTTT	CASSQSPGGPGELFF
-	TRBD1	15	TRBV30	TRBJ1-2	TGTGCCTGGAGACGGACAGGGTGGAATGGCTATGGCTACACCTTC	CAWRRTGWNGYGYTF
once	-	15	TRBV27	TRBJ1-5	TGTGCCAGCAAACAGGGTCGAGGGGTCAATCAGCCCCAGCATTTT	CASKQGRGVNQPQHF
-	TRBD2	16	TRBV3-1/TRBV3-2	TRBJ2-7	TGTGCCAGCAGCCAAGGGGAACTAGCGGGAGTCTGCGAGCAGTACTTC	CASSQGELAGVCEQYF
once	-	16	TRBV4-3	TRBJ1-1	TGCGCCAGCAGCCAAGAATCAGGAGGGTTGAACACTGAAGCTTTCTTT	CASSQESGGLNTEAFF
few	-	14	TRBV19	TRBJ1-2	TGTGCCAGTAGTATAAGTCCGGGTTCGATTGGCTACACCTTC	CASSISPGSIGYTF
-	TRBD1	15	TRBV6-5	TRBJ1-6	TGTGCCAGCAGTTTGACAGGGAAGAATAGTTCACCCCTCCACTTT	CASSLTGKNSSPLHF
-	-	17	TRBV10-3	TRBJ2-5	TGTGCCATCAAGGGGGTAAGGACGGGACGGCGGCTCGAGACCCAGTACTTC	CAIKGVRTGRRLETQYF
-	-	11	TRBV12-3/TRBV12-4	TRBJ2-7	TGTGCCAGCAGTCAGTGGACAGAGCAGTACTTC	CASSQWTEQYF
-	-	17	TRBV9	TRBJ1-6	TGTGCCAGCAGCGTAGGTCACGGGGGAGGTAGCAATTCACCCCTCCACTTT	CASSVGHGGGSNSPLHF
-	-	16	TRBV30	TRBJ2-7	TGTGCCTGGTCTCCGGGACATCTCGCCCCCTCCTACGAGCAGTACTTC	CAWSPGHLAPSYEQYF
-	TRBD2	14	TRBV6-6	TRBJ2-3	TGTGCCAGCAGGGGAGCGGGGAACACAGATACGCAGTATTTT	CASRGAGNTDTQYF
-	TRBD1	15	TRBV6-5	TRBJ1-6	TGTGCCAGCAGTTACCGACAGGGGGGTAATTCACCCCTCCACTTT	CASSYRQGGNSPLHF
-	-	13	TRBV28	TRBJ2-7	TGTGCCAGCACTGGCGGAAGCTCCTACGAGCAGTACTTC	CASTGGSSYEQYF
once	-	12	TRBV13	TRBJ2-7	TGTGCCAGCAGCTTACGGGACTACGAGCAGTACTTC	CASSLRDYEQYF
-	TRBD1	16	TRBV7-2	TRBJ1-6	TGTGCCAGCAGCCCTGAATGGGACAGTTATAATTCACCCCTCCACTTT	CASSPEWDSYNSPLHF
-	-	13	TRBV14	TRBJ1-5	TGTGCCAGCAGCCAGTCCGGTGGTCAGCCCCAGCATTTT	CASSQSGGQPQHF
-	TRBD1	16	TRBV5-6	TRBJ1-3	TGTGCCAGCAGCCAGACGGACAGGGGGGCGGGAAACACCATATATTTT	CASSQTDRGAGNTIYF